The 21 T cell receptor beta chains presented below share a single source sample, sequenced in a study of OX40 agonist ivuxolimab in advanced cancers. Sequenced by immunoSEQ multiplex PCR; TCRdb stores in-frame clones only, minus some. The sample contains 50,000 to 75,000 clones, 70% to 90% of which appear only once. The material sequenced was CD4+ or CD8+ T cells sorted from blood, taken in a trial of the OX40 agonist ivuxolimab. These receptors were taken from an adult with an advanced solid tumor such as melanoma, head and neck, liver or kidney cancer.

This chain uses TRBV7-9 with TRBJ1-1; no clear D gene. Trimming took 0 bases from V and 2 from J, leaving 7 bases between them. The CDR3 is 14 residues long. Germline CDR1 reads SEHNR; CDR2 reads FQNEAQ (reference sequence). In DNA form, the CDR3 reads TGTGCCAGCAGCTTAGCCTGGAGAAACACTGAAGCTTTCTTT. This sequence encodes CASSLAWRNTEAFF. The full variable domain, with the rest looked up from reference TRBV7-9 and TRBJ1-1, is DTGVSQNPRHKITKRGQNVTFRCDPISEHNRLYWYRQTLGQGPEFLTYFQNEAQLEKSRLLSDRFSAERPKGSFSTLEIQRTEQGDSAMYLCASSLAWRNTEAFFGQGTRLTVV.

The chain joins TRBV28 to TRBJ2-7; 7 bases are shared with TRBD2. The V gene end was trimmed by 6 bases and the J gene end by 4 bases; junction bases not matched to a gene: 12. This CDR3 has 15 residues. CDR1 MDHEN and CDR2 SYDVKM come from the germline V gene. CDR3 in amino acids: CASRSPGGFGYEQYF. The CDR3, as DNA: TGTGCCAGCAGGTCCCCGGGGGGATTCGGTTACGAGCAGTACTTC.

The CDR3 sequence: CASSLEPGSPYEQYF. The CDR3 coding sequence is TGTGCCAGCAGTTTGGAACCGGGGAGCCCCTACGAGCAGTACTTC. This chain links TRBV27 with TRBJ2-7; possibly TRBD2 for D (5 bases). This CDR3 comprises 15 residues. Trimming cost V 3 bases and J 2 bases, with 14 bases left between them. The germline V gene has CDR1 MNHEY and CDR2 SMNVEV (reference sequence).

This sequence joins TRBV5-1 and TRBJ1-1, with 11 bases fitting TRBD1. Losses at the gene ends were 6 bases for V and 5 bases for J; bases not matched to a gene: 6. Germline values: CDR1 SGHRS, CDR2 YFSETQ. The CDR3 length is 14 residues. This CDR3 reads CASTGTGGKTEAFF. In DNA, the CDR3 is TGCGCCAGCACCGGGACAGGGGGAAAGACTGAAGCTTTCTTT.

The V gene is TRBV30, the J gene TRBJ2-7, with D possibly TRBD1 on 6 matching bases. V lost 1 base and J lost 3, with 13 bases in between. Germline V gene sequence: CDR1 GTSNPN, CDR2 SVGIG (reference sequence). The CDR3 is 14 amino acids. The CDR3: CAWSATGNGYEQYF. For the CDR3, the DNA is TGTGCCTGGAGTGCTACAGGGAACGGCTACGAGCAGTACTTC. Supplemented by reference TRBV30 and TRBJ2-7, the full variable domain reads SQTIHQWPATLVQPVGSPLSLECTVEGTSNPNLYWYRQAAGRGLQLLFYSVGIGQISSEVPQNLSASRPQDRQFILSSKKLLLSDSGFYLCAWSATGNGYEQYFGPGTRLTVT.

V and J are TRBV30 and TRBJ1-5; D gene uncertain. Germline loops: CDR1 GTSNPN, CDR2 SVGIG (reference sequence). This CDR3 is built from 13 residues. Trimming took 0 bases from V and 2 from J, leaving 5 bases between them. Here the CDR3 reads CAWSVRGNQPQHF. DNA for the CDR3: TGTGCCTGGAGTGTAAGGGGCAATCAGCCCCAGCATTTT. Looking up the rest from reference TRBV30 and TRBJ1-5 gives the full variable domain: SQTIHQWPATLVQPVGSPLSLECTVEGTSNPNLYWYRQAAGRGLQLLFYSVGIGQISSEVPQNLSASRPQDRQFILSSKKLLLSDSGFYLCAWSVRGNQPQHFGDGTRLSIL.

The J gene is TRBJ1-5, the V gene TRBV5-1; TRBD1 might be the D (6 bases). Germline V lookup: CDR1 SGHRS, CDR2 YFSETQ. With 5 bases removed from V and 6 bases from J, the gap between germline ends came to 21 bases. CDR3 size: 16 residues. CDR3 nucleotides: TGCGCCAGCAGTCTCGGGCCAGACGGGGGCGGTCAGCCCCAGCATTTT. Translated, it gives CASSLGPDGGGQPQHF.

The rearrangement uses TRBV5-1 and TRBJ2-7, with 8 bases identical to TRBD1. The junction had 9 bases not matched to a gene; V was cut back by 2 bases and J by 5 bases. Germline V gene lookup returns CDR1 SGHRS and CDR2 YFSETQ. The CDR3 sequence is 15 residues long. Here the CDR3 DNA reads TGCGCCAGCAGCTTTACAGCAGGGGGCGAAAACGAGCAGTACTTC. It is translated as CASSFTAGGENEQYF.

The rearrangement uses TRBV5-1 and TRBJ2-7; D ambiguous. The CDR3 loop spans 12 amino acids. Trimming removed 4 bases from V and 3 bases from J, with 8 bases in between. Germline V gene data show CDR1 as SGHRS and CDR2 as YFSETQ. CDR3 residues: CASSGTLYEQYF. CDR3 DNA sequence: TGCGCCAGCAGCGGTACCCTCTACGAGCAGTACTTC.

This sequence joins TRBV2 and TRBJ1-1, with a weak D call TRBD1 (6 bases). CDR1 and CDR2 from the germline V gene are SNHLY and FYNNEI. V shed 6 bases and J shed 4 bases, with 15 bases lying between them. The CDR3 has 14 amino acids. CDR3 DNA: TGTGCCAGCAGAGCTGGACAGCCGGGCACTGAAGCTTTCTTT. Protein product: CASRAGQPGTEAFF.

This clone was picked up one time. The chain couples TRBV5-1 to TRBJ2-7, with D unclear. The CDR3 totals 12 residues. V shed 2 bases and J shed 10 bases, with 13 bases lying between them. Germline CDR1 is SGHRS and CDR2 is YFSETQ. CDR3 loop: CASSLGMDLQYF. CDR3 coding DNA: TGCGCCAGCAGCTTAGGTATGGATTTACAGTACTTC.

This clone has a handful of counts. This chain joins TRBV5-6 and TRBJ2-5, with TRBD2 matching 9 bases. J gave up 4 bases and V 4 bases, and 5 bases lay outside the gene matches. This CDR3 is built from 14 residues. Per the germline V gene, CDR1 is SGHDT and CDR2 is YYEEEE. In DNA form, the CDR3 reads TGTGCCAGCAGCGTGGGCGGGAGGGCAGAGACCCAGTACTTC. This sequence encodes CASSVGGRAETQYF. Full variable domain (rest looked up from reference TRBV5-6 and TRBJ2-5): DAGVTQSPTHLIKTRGQQVTLRCSPKSGHDTVSWYQQALGQGPQFIFQYYEEEERQRGNFPDRFSGHQFPNYSSELNVNALLLGDSALYLCASSVGGRAETQYFGPGTRLLVL.

CDR3 sequence (DNA): TGTGCCAGCAGTCCCGGGACAGGGGTTTTATTAAACACTGAAGCTTTCTTT. Translating it yields CASSPGTGVLLNTEAFF. The J gene is TRBJ1-1, the V gene TRBV27; 10 positions agree with TRBD1. Per the germline V gene, CDR1 is MNHEY and CDR2 is SMNVEV (reference sequence). The V and J ends lost 5 bases and 2 bases, in that order; junction bases with no gene match: 11. This CDR3 region has 17 residues.

The gene calls are TRBV10-2 and TRBJ1-2, with TRBD1 identical over 9 bases. The CDR3 has 14 residues. V gave up 6 bases and J gave up 7 bases; unmatched junction bases: 9. Per germline, CDR1 WSHSY and CDR2 SAAADI. The CDR3 loop is CASSETGGASGYTF. CDR3 bases: TGCGCCAGCAGCGAAACAGGGGGCGCTTCTGGCTACACCTTC.

The V call is TRBV25-1, the J call TRBJ1-1; 8 bases are shared with TRBD1. The ends lost 4 bases at V and 5 bases at J; junction bases unmatched: 3. The germline V gene encodes CDR1 MGHDK and CDR2 SYGVNS. This CDR3 spans 13 amino acids. The CDR3 protein is CASSGTGWTEAFF. The DNA of the CDR3 is TGTGCCAGCAGTGGGACAGGGTGGACTGAAGCTTTCTTT.

The chain links TRBV6-1 to TRBJ1-6, with 7 positions matching TRBD1. V lost 2 bases, J lost 6 bases, and 4 bases stayed unmatched. The CDR3 is made up of 15 amino acids. Germline V gives CDR1 MNHNS, CDR2 SASEGT. The CDR3 protein is CASSERQGLNSPLHF. CDR3 in DNA: TGTGCCAGCAGTGAACGACAGGGACTTAATTCACCCCTCCACTTT.

This clone was found once. The chain has TRBV5-5 and TRBJ1-5; TRBD1 matches at 9 bases. J was trimmed by 3 bases and V by 4 bases; bases with no gene match: 17. Germline V gene lookup returns CDR1 SGHKS and CDR2 YYEKEE (reference sequence). This CDR3 region has 19 residues. The CDR3 region has the DNA TGTGCCAGCAGCGCCATGATAAGTCCCGGGACAGGGTACAATCAGCCCCAGCATTTT. Protein product: CASSAMISPGTGYNQPQHF.

This rearrangement joins TRBV29-1 to TRBJ1-3; no definite D call. The CDR3 spans 16 residues. The germline V gene has CDR1 SQVTM and CDR2 ANQGSEA. V gave up 4 bases and J gave up 0 bases, with 16 bases separating them. CDR3 bases: TGCAGCGTTGTCCCGAGTACTAGCAACTCTGGAAACACCATATATTTT. It yields the protein CSVVPSTSNSGNTIYF.

The chain recombines TRBV4-1 with TRBJ1-3, with D uncertain. The CDR3 spans 15 residues. The V gene's germline CDR1 is MGHRA and CDR2 YSYEKL. Trimming left V 0 bases short and J 4 bases short, with 10 bases between. This CDR3 is CASSQERGLGNTIYF. DNA for the CDR3: TGCGCCAGCAGCCAAGAAAGAGGGTTAGGAAACACCATATATTTT.

V usage is TRBV11-3 and J usage is TRBJ2-2; D call uncertain. V lost 1 base and J lost 3, with 3 bases in between. Germline V gene lookup returns CDR1 SGHNT and CDR2 YENEEA. The CDR3 runs to 13 residues. The CDR3 nucleotides read TGTGCCAGCAGCTTAGGAGACACCGGGGAGCTGTTTTTT. It is translated as CASSLGDTGELFF.

The chain recombines TRBV29-1 with TRBJ1-4; 7 nucleotides agree with TRBD1. Germline values: CDR1 SQVTM, CDR2 ANQGSEA. The CDR3 is made up of 13 amino acids. J was trimmed by 7 bases and V by 6 bases; bases with no gene match: 8. The CDR3 nucleotides are TGCAGCGTCTCTCGGGACAGAGCTGAAAAACTGTTTTTT. Its translation is CSVSRDRAEKLFF.